Each of the 23 T cell receptor beta chains below was sequenced from the same sample in a study of shared clonotypes between healthy human individuals. CD45RO-negative CD8 cells positively selected for CCR7 made up the naive population, which excluded terminally differentiated effector memory CD45RA+ cells. Method: immunoSEQ multiplex PCR; TCRdb's copy keeps in-frame clones and lacks some. The table records roughly 890,000 clones, about 91% of them present only once. Sequences were obtained from naive CD8+ T cells sorted from blood. These receptors originate from a man aged 25 to 40 in good health.

V is TRBV2 and J is TRBJ1-2, with D possibly matching TRBD1 (6 bases). CDR1 SNHLY and CDR2 FYNNEI come from the germline V gene. The V and J ends lost 10 bases and 7 bases respectively, with 16 bases between them. This CDR3 spans 12 amino acids. CDR3 nucleotides: TGTGCCATAACCGGGGGCAGCGGTGGCTACACCTTC. Its protein product is CAITGGSGGYTF.

This clone has just one count. The chain recombines TRBV5-4 with TRBJ2-5; D may be TRBD1 or TRBD2 (5 bases each). In germline, CDR1 is SGHNT, CDR2 YYREEE (reference sequence). Trimming removed 5 bases from V and 5 bases from J, with 13 bases in between. The CDR3 is made up of 13 amino acids. The CDR3: CASSNDWGETQYF. The CDR3, as DNA: TGTGCCAGCAGTAACGACTGGGGGGAGACCCAGTACTTC. The whole variable domain, filled in from reference TRBV5-4 and TRBJ2-5, reads ETGVTQSPTHLIKTRGQQVTLRCSSQSGHNTVSWYQQALGQGPQFIFQYYREEENGRGNFPPRFSGLQFPNYSSELNVNALELDDSALYLCASSNDWGETQYFGPGTRLLVL.

The chain links TRBV5-1 to TRBJ1-1; D is ambiguous. The V gene's germline CDR1 is SGHRS and CDR2 YFSETQ. Trimming pared 0 bases from V and 2 bases from J, leaving 5 bases between. This CDR3 is 13 amino acids long. CDR3: CASSLAYNTEAFF. Here the CDR3 DNA reads TGCGCCAGCAGCTTGGCGTACAACACTGAAGCTTTCTTT.

This sequence joins TRBV7-6 and TRBJ2-7; 10 nucleotides agree with TRBD2. CDR3 length: 18 amino acids. After removal of 1 base from V and 3 bases from J, the junction contained 12 bases not matched to a gene. Germline values: CDR1 SGHVS, CDR2 FNYEAQ. In nucleotides, the CDR3 is TGTGCCAGCAGCTTAGGGTCTAGCGGGGGACTCCAGGACTACGAGCAGTACTTC. It codes for CASSLGSSGGLQDYEQYF. The variable domain in full, completed from reference TRBV7-6 and TRBJ2-7, reads GAGVSQSPRYKVTKRGQDVALRCDPISGHVSLYWYRQALGQGPEFLTYFNYEAQQDKSGLPNDRFSAERPEGSISTLTIQRTEQRDSAMYRCASSLGSSGGLQDYEQYFGPGTRLTVT.

The chain couples TRBV2 to TRBJ2-5, with 9 bases identical to TRBD1. J was trimmed by 2 bases and V by 7 bases; bases with no gene match: 11. In germline, CDR1 is SNHLY, CDR2 FYNNEI. There are 16 residues in the CDR3. CDR3 region: CASTSGQGRGQETQYF. The CDR3 nucleotides read TGTGCCAGCACCTCGGGACAGGGCCGGGGGCAAGAGACCCAGTACTTC.

The V call is TRBV10-3, the J call TRBJ2-7; 7 bases map to TRBD1. V lost 10 bases, J lost 5 bases, and 8 bases stayed unmatched. The CDR3 is 12 amino acids. The germline gives CDR1 ENHRY, CDR2 SYGVKD. The CDR3 protein is CANSYDRDEQYF. The CDR3, as DNA: TGTGCCAACTCGTACGACAGGGACGAGCAGTACTTC.

The V gene is TRBV7-9, the J gene TRBJ1-2, with D hard to call. V lost 2 bases to trimming and J lost 6 bases, with 10 bases between them. The CDR3 has 13 amino acids. The germline V gene has CDR1 SEHNR and CDR2 FQNEAQ (reference sequence). CDR3 region: CASSLTDADGYTF. CDR3 sequence (DNA): TGTGCCAGCAGCTTAACGGACGCCGATGGCTACACCTTC.

A remark on this clone: Other nucleotide sequences from this sample produce the same CDR3. The chain combines TRBV9 with TRBJ2-7; D is possibly TRBD1 (5 bases). V was pared by 0 bases and J by 2 bases, with 9 bases between. The germline V gene encodes CDR1 SGDLS and CDR2 YYNGEE. The CDR3 has 14 amino acids. The CDR3 bases are TGTGCCAGCAGCGTAGAGGGGTCGGCCTACGAGCAGTACTTC. Its translation is CASSVEGSAYEQYF.

The rearrangement joins TRBV30 to TRBJ2-7; 7 bases agree with TRBD1. The CDR3 runs to 14 residues. V was pared by 1 base and J by 2 bases, with 5 bases of the junction left unmatched. Germline V gene lookup returns CDR1 GTSNPN and CDR2 SVGIG (reference sequence). The CDR3 loop reads CAWSGGRGTYEQYF. CDR3 sequence (DNA): TGTGCCTGGAGTGGTGGCAGGGGGACCTACGAGCAGTACTTC.

In this sample, this clone turned up many times. The chain carries TRBV10-2 and TRBJ2-5; the match to TRBD2 covers 9 bases. The CDR3 loop spans 15 amino acids. The germline CDR1 and CDR2 sequences are WSHSY and SAAADI. J lost 7 bases, V lost 3 bases, and 9 bases had no gene match. DNA of the CDR3: TGCGCCAGCAGTGATAAGCCTAGCGGGGTATCGACCCAGTACTTC. Its translation is CASSDKPSGVSTQYF.

The chain uses TRBV13 and TRBJ2-1; 10 bases line up with TRBD2. CDR3 size: 16 residues. V shed 5 bases, J shed 1 base, and the junction held 5 bases outside the gene matches. CDR1 PRHDT and CDR2 FYEKMQ come from the germline V gene (reference sequence). The CDR3 nucleotides are TGTGCCAGCAGCATAACTAGCGGGATTTCCTACAATGAGCAGTTCTTC. Amino acid sequence: CASSITSGISYNEQFF.

The J gene is TRBJ2-7, the V gene TRBV6-1; D not certain. There are 13 residues in the CDR3. Trimming left V 5 bases short and J 3 bases short, with 11 bases between. The germline V gene encodes CDR1 MNHNS and CDR2 SASEGT. The CDR3 DNA reads TGTGCCAGCAGTAGGTTGGGTCACTACGAGCAGTACTTC. Residues: CASSRLGHYEQYF.

V is TRBV7-9 and J is TRBJ2-5, with 7 bases that match TRBD1. The junction had 5 bases not matched to a gene; V was cut back by 0 bases and J by 1 base. Germline V gives CDR1 SEHNR, CDR2 FQNEAQ (reference sequence). The CDR3 has 16 residues. DNA of the CDR3: TGTGCCAGCAGCTTAGCAGAGGGGGCAGGCCAAGAGACCCAGTACTTC. Protein product: CASSLAEGAGQETQYF.

With respect to this clone: At the DNA level, this CDR3 is encoded by other sequences in the same sample as well. This rearrangement joins TRBV5-1 to TRBJ2-7, with TRBD2 as a possible D gene (5 bases). The germline V and J ends were trimmed by 0 bases and 5 bases, with 6 bases remaining between them. There are 12 residues in the CDR3. Germline V gene lookup returns CDR1 SGHRS and CDR2 YFSETQ. The CDR3 DNA sequence: TGCGCCAGCAGCTTGGCCGGGGACGAGCAGTACTTC. Amino acids: CASSLAGDEQYF.

V and J are TRBV7-9 and TRBJ2-5, with a tentative D call TRBD1 (6 bases). CDR3 length equals 15 residues. From germline, CDR1 is SEHNR and CDR2 FQNEAQ (reference sequence). Trimming removed 3 bases at V and 1 base at J, with 12 bases between. The CDR3 DNA follows: TGTGCCAGCAGCTTCTGGGGCAGGGGCCAAGAGACCCAGTACTTC. It specifies CASSFWGRGQETQYF.

V and J are TRBV7-2 and TRBJ2-5; 10 bases are a match to TRBD2. The V gene's germline CDR1 is SGHTA and CDR2 FQGNSA. The CDR3 runs to 16 residues. V dropped 5 bases and J dropped 2; count of bases not matched to a gene: 8. The CDR3 protein is CASSPDGLAAQETQYF. CDR3 nucleotides: TGTGCCAGCAGCCCGGACGGACTAGCGGCGCAAGAGACCCAGTACTTC.

This clone turned up a few times. The V call is TRBV4-1, the J call TRBJ1-2, with D uncertain. The germline V gene has CDR1 MGHRA and CDR2 YSYEKL. There are 14 residues in the CDR3. V was cut by 2 bases and J by 4 bases, with 11 bases left in between. CDR3 protein: CASSQIGVSYGYTF. Written as DNA, the CDR3 is TGCGCCAGCAGCCAAATTGGGGTTAGCTATGGCTACACCTTC.

The J gene is TRBJ2-1, the V gene TRBV7-9; D unresolved. CDR1 and CDR2 (germline): SEHNR, FQNEAQ (reference sequence). The CDR3 contains 15 residues. Trimming took off 6 bases at V and 4 bases at J, with 16 bases between the two ends. Written as DNA, the CDR3 is TGTGCCAGCAGTGAGGACGGCGGACCTTACAATGAGCAGTTCTTC. This codes for CASSEDGGPYNEQFF.

This rearrangement joins TRBV7-6 to TRBJ2-7; 11 bases are a match to TRBD1. The CDR3 runs to 15 residues. The trim removed 5 bases at V and 3 bases at J, leaving 6 bases unmatched. Germline CDR1 SGHVS, CDR2 FNYEAQ. CDR3 protein: CASSLRTGGYYEQYF. CDR3 nucleotides: TGTGCCAGCAGCCTACGGACAGGGGGCTACTACGAGCAGTACTTC.

The chain carries TRBV29-1 and TRBJ2-2; D ambiguous. The CDR3 extends over 13 amino acids. CDR1 SQVTM and CDR2 ANQGSEA come from the germline V gene. The V end was cut by 6 bases, the J end by 0 bases, with 8 bases between. The CDR3 DNA follows: TGCAGCGTCACAGAAACGAACACCGGGGAGCTGTTTTTT. Encoded protein: CSVTETNTGELFF.

This clone was seen only once. The chain recombines TRBV18 with TRBJ1-1; D might be TRBD1 (6 bases). The CDR3 has 15 amino acids. V gave up 2 bases and J gave up 1 base, with 11 bases separating them. Germline V gene sequence: CDR1 KGHSH, CDR2 LQKENI. The CDR3 is CASSPWDTENTEAFF. CDR3 in DNA: TGTGCCAGCTCACCATGGGACACAGAGAACACTGAAGCTTTCTTT.

This chain joins TRBV6-5 and TRBJ1-1; D not resolved. The germline CDR1 and CDR2 sequences are MNHEY and SVGAGI. The CDR3 runs to 14 residues. Trimming cost V 5 bases and J 1 base, with 11 bases left between them. CDR3 nucleotides: TGTGCCAGCAGTATCAGGTCTTGGAACACTGAAGCTTTCTTT. Translation gives CASSIRSWNTEAFF.

The CDR3: CASSLLRESITDTQYF. The CDR3 DNA follows: TGTGCCAGCAGTTTATTGCGGGAGAGTATCACAGATACGCAGTATTTT. The genes are TRBV27 and TRBJ2-3; 7 bases agree with TRBD2. Germline V gene sequence: CDR1 MNHEY, CDR2 SMNVEV (reference sequence). This CDR3 spans 16 amino acids. After removal of 1 base from V and 2 bases from J, the junction contained 6 bases not matched to a gene.